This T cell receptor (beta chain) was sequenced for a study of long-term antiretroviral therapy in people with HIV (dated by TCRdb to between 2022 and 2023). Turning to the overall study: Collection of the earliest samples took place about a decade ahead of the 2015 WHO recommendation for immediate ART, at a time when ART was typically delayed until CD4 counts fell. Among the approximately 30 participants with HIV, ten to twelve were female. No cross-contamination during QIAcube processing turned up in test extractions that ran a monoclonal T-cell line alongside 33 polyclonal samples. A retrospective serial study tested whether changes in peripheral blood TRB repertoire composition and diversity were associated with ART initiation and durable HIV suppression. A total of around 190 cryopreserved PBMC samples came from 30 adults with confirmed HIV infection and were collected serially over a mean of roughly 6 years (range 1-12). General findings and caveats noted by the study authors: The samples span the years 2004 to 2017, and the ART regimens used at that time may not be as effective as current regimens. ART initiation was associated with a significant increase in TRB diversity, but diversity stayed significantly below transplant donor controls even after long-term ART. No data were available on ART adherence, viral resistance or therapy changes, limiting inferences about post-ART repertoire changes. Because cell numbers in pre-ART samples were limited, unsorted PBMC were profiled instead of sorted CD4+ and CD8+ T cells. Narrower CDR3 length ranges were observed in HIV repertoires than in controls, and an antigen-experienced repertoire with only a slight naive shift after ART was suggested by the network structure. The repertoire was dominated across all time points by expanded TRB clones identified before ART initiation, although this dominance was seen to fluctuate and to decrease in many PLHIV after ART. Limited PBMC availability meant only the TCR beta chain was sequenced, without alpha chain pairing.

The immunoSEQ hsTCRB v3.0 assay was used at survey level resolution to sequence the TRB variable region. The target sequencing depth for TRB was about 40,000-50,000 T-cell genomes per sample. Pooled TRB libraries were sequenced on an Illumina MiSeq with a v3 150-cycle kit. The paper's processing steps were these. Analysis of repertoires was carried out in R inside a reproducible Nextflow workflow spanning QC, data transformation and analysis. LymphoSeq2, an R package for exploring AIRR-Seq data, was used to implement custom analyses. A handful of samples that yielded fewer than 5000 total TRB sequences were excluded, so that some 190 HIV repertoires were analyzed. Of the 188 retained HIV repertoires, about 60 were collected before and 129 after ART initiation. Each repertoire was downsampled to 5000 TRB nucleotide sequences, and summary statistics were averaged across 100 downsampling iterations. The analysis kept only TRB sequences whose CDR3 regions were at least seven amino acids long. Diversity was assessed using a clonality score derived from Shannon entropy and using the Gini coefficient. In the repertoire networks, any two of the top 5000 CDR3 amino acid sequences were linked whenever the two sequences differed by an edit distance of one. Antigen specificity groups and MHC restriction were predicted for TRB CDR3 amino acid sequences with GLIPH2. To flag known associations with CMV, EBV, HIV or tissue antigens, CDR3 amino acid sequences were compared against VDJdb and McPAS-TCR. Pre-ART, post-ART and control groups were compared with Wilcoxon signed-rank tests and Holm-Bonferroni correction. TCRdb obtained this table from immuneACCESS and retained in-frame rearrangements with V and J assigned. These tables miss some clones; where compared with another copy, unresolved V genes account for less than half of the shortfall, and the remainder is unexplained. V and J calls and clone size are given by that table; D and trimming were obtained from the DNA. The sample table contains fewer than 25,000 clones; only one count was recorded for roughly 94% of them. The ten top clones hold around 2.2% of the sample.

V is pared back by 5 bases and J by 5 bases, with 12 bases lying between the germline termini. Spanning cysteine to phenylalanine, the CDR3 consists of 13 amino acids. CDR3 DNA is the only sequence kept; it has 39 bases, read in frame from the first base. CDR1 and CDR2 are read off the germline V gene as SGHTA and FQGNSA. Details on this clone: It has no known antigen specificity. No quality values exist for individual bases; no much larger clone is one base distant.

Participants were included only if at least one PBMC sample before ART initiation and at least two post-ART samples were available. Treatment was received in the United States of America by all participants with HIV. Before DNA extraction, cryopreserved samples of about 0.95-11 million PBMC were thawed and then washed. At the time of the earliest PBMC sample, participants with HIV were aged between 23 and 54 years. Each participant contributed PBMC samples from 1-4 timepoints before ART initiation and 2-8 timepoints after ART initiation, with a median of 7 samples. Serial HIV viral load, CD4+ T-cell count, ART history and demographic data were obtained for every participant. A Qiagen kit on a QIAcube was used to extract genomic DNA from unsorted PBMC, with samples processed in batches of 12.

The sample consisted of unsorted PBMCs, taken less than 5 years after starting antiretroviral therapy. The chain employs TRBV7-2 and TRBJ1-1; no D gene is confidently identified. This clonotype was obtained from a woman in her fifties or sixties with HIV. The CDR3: CASSLLTETEAFF. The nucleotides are TGTGCCAGCAGCCTACTGACTGAGACTGAAGCTTTCTTT.